This TCR beta chain was captured by sequencing in a study of CD8 T cells in ankylosing spondylitis (dated by TCRdb to between 2016 and 2019). Study-level background: T cell receptor beta repertoires were profiled in healthy donors and ankylosing spondylitis patients so that disease-linked TCR variants could be found. The full study cohort was made up of under 30 ankylosing spondylitis patients and 95 to 130 healthy donors. Samples of peripheral blood were taken, and for ankylosing spondylitis patients, synovial fluid was collected as well.

As for this clonotype: The target of this receptor is not known. The CDR3 ends on some other residue instead of the conserved phenylalanine or tryptophan, so this is likely a read error.

Including both end residues, the CDR3 is 11 amino acids long. The CDR3 DNA has 33 bases and is translated from base 1. Reading the germline V gene gives CDR1 MNHNS and CDR2 SASEGT. Trimming takes 1 base from V and 6 bases from J, and the germline ends sit 3 bases apart. Overall study outcomes, separate from this receptor: Significant enrichment of the disease-linked clones was reported in matched synovial fluid samples from ankylosing spondylitis patients. Some TCR beta motif variants had previously been reported in synovial fluid and blood of reactive arthritis patients, which suggested common disease-initiation mechanisms. A TCR beta motif of fewer than 10 highly homologous amino acid variants appeared characteristic of blood from ankylosing spondylitis patients. A CD8+ phenotype was shown by the disease-linked clones, which were found at relatively low frequencies in peripheral blood.

Sequencer: Illumina HiSeq 2500. TCR beta libraries were prepared by quantitative 5'-RACE with molecular barcodes. The original pipeline was this. To identify disease-linked TCR variants, a new computational method was used, one built on a probabilistic model of VDJ rearrangement. The raw public reads went through TCRdb reprocessing: fastp at Q25, MiXCR clone calling, in-frame beta chains kept. Records with the same CDR3 protein are collapsed into one entry carrying the most frequent genes and DNA. The V and J calls and clone size are TCRdb's, not the authors'. A total of around 440,000 distinct CDR3 sequences appear in this sample, approximately 17% of them only once. Clones ranked in the top ten supply 0.85% to 1.3% of the sample.

The V and J segments used are TRBV6-1 and TRBJ1-1; the D gene is unclear. The receptor comes from a male donor with ankylosing spondylitis. The sample was blood, either unsorted or a sorted T cell fraction (not recorded which). The DNA sequence is given as TGTGCCAGCAGTGAAGTTCCTGAAGCTTTCCTT. Translated, this gives CASSEVPEAFL.